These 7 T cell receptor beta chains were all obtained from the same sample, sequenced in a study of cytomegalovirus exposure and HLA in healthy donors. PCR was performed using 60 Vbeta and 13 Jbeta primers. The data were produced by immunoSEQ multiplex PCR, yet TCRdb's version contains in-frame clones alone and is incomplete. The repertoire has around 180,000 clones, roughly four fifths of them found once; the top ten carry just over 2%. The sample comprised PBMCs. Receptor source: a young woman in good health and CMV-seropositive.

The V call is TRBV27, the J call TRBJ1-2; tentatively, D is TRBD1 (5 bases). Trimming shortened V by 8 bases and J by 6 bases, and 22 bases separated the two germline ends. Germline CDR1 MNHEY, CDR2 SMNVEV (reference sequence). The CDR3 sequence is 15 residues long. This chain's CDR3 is CASASSGITLDGYTF. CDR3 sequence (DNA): TGTGCCAGCGCTTCTTCAGGGATTACTTTGGATGGCTACACCTTC.

The CDR3 coding sequence is TGTGCCAGTAGTATTCTTAGCGGGGGGCCCGGGGAGCTGTTTTTT. It specifies CASSILSGGPGELFF. The chain carries TRBV19 and TRBJ2-2; the match to TRBD2 covers 10 bases. Germline assignment: CDR1 LNHDA and CDR2 SQIVND (reference sequence). V shed 3 bases and J 6 bases; nucleotides not matched to a gene: 4. This CDR3 spans 15 amino acids. Combining the CDR3 with reference TRBV19 and TRBJ2-2 gives the whole variable domain DGGITQSPKYLFRKEGQNVTLSCEQNLNHDAMYWYRQDPGQGLRLIYYSQIVNDFQKGDIAEGYSVSREKKESFPLTVTSAQKNPTAFYLCASSILSGGPGELFFGEGSRLTVL.

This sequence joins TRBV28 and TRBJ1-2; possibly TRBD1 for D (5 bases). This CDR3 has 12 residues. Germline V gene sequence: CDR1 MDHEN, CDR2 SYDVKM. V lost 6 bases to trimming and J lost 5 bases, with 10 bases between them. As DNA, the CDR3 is TGTGCCAGCAGGCTCCCAGGGTATGGCTACACCTTC. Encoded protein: CASRLPGYGYTF.

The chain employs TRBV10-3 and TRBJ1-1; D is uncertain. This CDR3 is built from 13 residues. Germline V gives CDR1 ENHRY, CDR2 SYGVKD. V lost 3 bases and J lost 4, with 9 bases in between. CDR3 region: CAISDREGTEAFF. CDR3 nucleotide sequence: TGTGCCATCAGTGACAGAGAGGGCACTGAAGCTTTCTTT.

Written as DNA, the CDR3 is TGTGCCAGCAGCTCTGGGACAGGGAACTATGGCTACACCTTC. Translated, it gives CASSSGTGNYGYTF. The rearrangement joins TRBV11-3 to TRBJ1-2, with TRBD1 identical over 9 bases. Losses at the gene ends were 4 bases for V and 2 bases for J; bases not matched to a gene: 2. This CDR3 is built from 14 residues. In germline, CDR1 is SGHNT, CDR2 YENEEA.

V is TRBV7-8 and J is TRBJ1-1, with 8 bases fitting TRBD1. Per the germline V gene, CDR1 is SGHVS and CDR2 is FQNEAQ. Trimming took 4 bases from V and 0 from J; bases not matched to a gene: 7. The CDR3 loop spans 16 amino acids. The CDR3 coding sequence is TGTGCCAGCAGCTCCTCATACAGGGGGATGAACACTGAAGCTTTCTTT. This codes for CASSSSYRGMNTEAFF.

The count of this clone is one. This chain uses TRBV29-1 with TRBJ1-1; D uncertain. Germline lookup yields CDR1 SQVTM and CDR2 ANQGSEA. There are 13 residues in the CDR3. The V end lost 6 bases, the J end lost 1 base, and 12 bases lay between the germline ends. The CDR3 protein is CSVAGVANTEAFF. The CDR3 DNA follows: TGCAGCGTCGCCGGGGTCGCGAACACTGAAGCTTTCTTT.